The rows below give T cell receptor beta chains drawn from one sample of a study of immune evolution from preneoplasia to lung adenocarcinoma. Sequenced by immunoSEQ multiplex PCR; TCRdb stores in-frame clones only, minus some. The sample yields about 5,500 clones, approximately 82% seen once. What was sequenced was FFPE minimally invasive lung adenocarcinoma tissue. These receptors all stem from a person aged 55-80 years with lung adenocarcinoma. The CDR3 runs from the conserved cysteine through the conserved F or W. The order of the fields is V gene, clone size, D gene, J gene, CDR3 DNA, CDR3 protein. A D gene is named only where the DNA matches it firmly. Where a row states a size, it is once, few, many or the class of an expanded clone; other rows omit it.

V gene: TRBV9; clone size: -; D gene: -; J gene: TRBJ2-2; CDR3 DNA: TGTGCCAGCAGCGAGGGCCCCCCTTCGGGGGCCGGGGAGCTGTTTTTT; CDR3 protein: CASSEGPPSGAGELFF
V gene: TRBV6-1; clone size: -; D gene: -; J gene: TRBJ1-1; CDR3 DNA: TGTGCCAGCAGTTTGCTTCAGCGAATGAACACTGAAGCTTTCTTT; CDR3 protein: CASSLLQRMNTEAFF
V gene: TRBV18; clone size: -; D gene: -; J gene: TRBJ1-5; CDR3 DNA: TGTGCCAGCTCAAGTAGCGACGCCCTACTCAATCAGCCCCAGCATTTT; CDR3 protein: CASSSSDALLNQPQHF
V gene: TRBV11-2; clone size: -; D gene: TRBD1; J gene: TRBJ1-1; CDR3 DNA: TGTGCCAGCAGCCTACAGGGGAGGCGGGACACTGAAGCTTTCTTT; CDR3 protein: CASSLQGRRDTEAFF
V gene: TRBV5-1; clone size: -; D gene: -; J gene: TRBJ2-2; CDR3 DNA: TGCGCCAGCAACGGGGGGCCCACCGGGGAGCTGTTTTTT; CDR3 protein: CASNGGPTGELFF
V gene: TRBV18; clone size: -; D gene: -; J gene: TRBJ1-6; CDR3 DNA: TGTGCCAGCTCACCAAATCAGGCAGGTTGGACCCACTTT; CDR3 protein: CASSPNQAGWTHF
V gene: TRBV28; clone size: -; D gene: -; J gene: TRBJ1-1; CDR3 DNA: TGTGCCAGCAGTTTAGGGCAGGTGAACACTGAAGCTTTCTTT; CDR3 protein: CASSLGQVNTEAFF
V gene: TRBV15; clone size: -; D gene: -; J gene: TRBJ1-1; CDR3 DNA: TGTGCCACCAGCAGAGATCTCGTCGGGGCGGCTGAAGCTTTCTTT; CDR3 protein: CATSRDLVGAAEAFF
V gene: TRBV27; clone size: once; D gene: TRBD1; J gene: TRBJ2-7; CDR3 DNA: TGTGCCAGCAGTTTCTCTACCCGGACAGGGTCAGGCGAGCAGTACTTC; CDR3 protein: CASSFSTRTGSGEQYF
V gene: TRBV14; clone size: -; D gene: -; J gene: TRBJ1-5; CDR3 DNA: TGTGCCAGCAGCCGAGACGGCAATCAGCCCCAGCATTTT; CDR3 protein: CASSRDGNQPQHF
V gene: TRBV7-2; clone size: few; D gene: -; J gene: TRBJ1-4; CDR3 DNA: TGTGCCAGCAGCCCCGGGCCCTCAACTAATGAAAAACTGTTTTTT; CDR3 protein: CASSPGPSTNEKLFF
V gene: TRBV19; clone size: once; D gene: -; J gene: TRBJ2-1; CDR3 DNA: TGTGCCAGTAGTCTCCCGAGAGAGCGCGGCACCTACAATGAGCAGTTCTTC; CDR3 protein: CASSLPRERGTYNEQFF